This TCR beta chain was observed in a study of T cell responses to AZD1222 COVID-19 vaccine. General study results and limits: Females made up more of the donors, who were largely white British, and clonal diversity may have come out too low. At baseline, seropositivity was found in only a handful of AZD1222 recipients.

About this clone: The antigen is undetermined.

CDR3 size: 14 residues. In germline, CDR1 is MGHRA, CDR2 YSYEKL. Trimming pared 0 bases from V and 6 bases from J, leaving 6 bases between. The assay was immunoSEQ multiplex PCR, and TCRdb's table has in-frame clones only and misses some. This sample carries 140,000 to 150,000 clones, more than 85% of them seen once, and the ten largest clones take 5.1%. The rearrangement links TRBV4-1 to TRBJ1-6; D call uncertain. This TCR was recovered from an adult in good health. The starting material was peripheral blood, obtained on day 0 of AZD1222 vaccination. The DNA for the CDR3 is TGCGCCAGCAGCCAAGATCCGGTTAATTCACCCCTCCACTTT. It codes for CASSQDPVNSPLHF.